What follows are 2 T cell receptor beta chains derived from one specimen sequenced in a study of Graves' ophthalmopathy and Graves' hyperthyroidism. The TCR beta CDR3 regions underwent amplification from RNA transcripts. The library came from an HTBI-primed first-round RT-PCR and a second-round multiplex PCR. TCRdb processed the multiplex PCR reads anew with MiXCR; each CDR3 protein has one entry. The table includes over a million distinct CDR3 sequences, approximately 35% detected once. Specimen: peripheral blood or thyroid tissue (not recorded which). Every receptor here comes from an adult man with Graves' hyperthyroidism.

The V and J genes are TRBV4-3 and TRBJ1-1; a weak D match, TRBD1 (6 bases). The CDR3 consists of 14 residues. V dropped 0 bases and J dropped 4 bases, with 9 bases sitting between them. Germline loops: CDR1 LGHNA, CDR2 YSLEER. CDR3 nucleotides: TGCGCCAGCAGCCAAGATTTCAGGGGCACTGAAGCTTTCTTT. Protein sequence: CASSQDFRGTEAFF.

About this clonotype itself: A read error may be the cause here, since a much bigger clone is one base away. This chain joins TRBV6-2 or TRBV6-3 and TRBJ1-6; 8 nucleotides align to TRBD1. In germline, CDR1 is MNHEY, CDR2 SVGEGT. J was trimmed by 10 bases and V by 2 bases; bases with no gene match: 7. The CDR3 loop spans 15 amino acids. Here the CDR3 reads CASSYTQGARSPLHF. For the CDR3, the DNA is TGTGCCAGCAGTTACACCCAGGGGGCTAGGTCACCCCTCCACTTT.